These T cell receptor beta chains were read from a single sample in a study of blood T cell repertoires in COVID-19. Generated by immunoSEQ multiplex PCR, the TCRdb table keeps only in-frame clones and is missing some. Of roughly 250,000 clones in the sample, about 89% were seen once. The sequenced material came from peripheral blood. The receptors here all came from a man between 40 and 49 years old who had recovered from COVID-19. CDR3s include the opening cysteine and the closing phenylalanine or tryptophan. A D gene is named only where the DNA matches it firmly. Not every row has a clone size; where given, it reads once, few, many or a size class.

j_gene | abundance | d_gene | v_gene | CDR3nt | CDR3aa
TRBJ2-7 | NA | TRBD2 | TRBV7-6 | TGTGCCAGCAGCTCCTTGGGAAGCGGGAGCAACGAGCAGTACTTC | CASSSLGSGSNEQYF
TRBJ2-5 | NA | NA | TRBV19 | TGTGCCAGCCCGGGGGACCAAGAGACCCAGTACTTC | CASPGDQETQYF
TRBJ2-3 | NA | TRBD2 | TRBV6-5 | TGTATGTGCGGGAGGAGCGCAGATACGCAGTATTTT | CMCGRSADTQYF
TRBJ1-2 | few | TRBD1 | TRBV7-9 | TGTGCCAGCAGCTTAGCGACAGGGGTGGCCTATGGCTACACCTTC | CASSLATGVAYGYTF
TRBJ2-3 | once | TRBD2 | TRBV12-5 | TGTGCTAGTGGTTTGATAGCGGGAGGGCCGGGTACGCAGTATTTT | CASGLIAGGPGTQYF
TRBJ2-7 | NA | NA | TRBV13 | TGTGCCAGCAGCTCTCGACGCGGTCCTAGCTACGAGCAGTACTTC | CASSSRRGPSYEQYF
TRBJ1-6 | NA | TRBD1 | TRBV7-9 | TGTGCCAGCAGCCCCCACGGACAGGCAGATAATTCACCCCTCCACTTT | CASSPHGQADNSPLHF
TRBJ1-1 | once | TRBD1 | TRBV19 | TGTGCCAGTAAGACAGGGATCACTGAAGCTTTCTTT | CASKTGITEAFF
TRBJ1-1 | NA | TRBD1 | TRBV18 | TGTGCCAGTCTCGACAGGGACGCCAGCATCGCTCCTGAAGCTTTCTTT | CASLDRDASIAPEAFF
TRBJ1-6 | few | TRBD1 | TRBV7-6 | TGTGCCAGGCGGGACAGGGGTGTACGAAGCTCCTATAATTCACCCCTCCACTTT | CARRDRGVRSSYNSPLHF
TRBJ1-3 | NA | NA | TRBV10-2 | TGCGCCAGCAGGGACATCCCTGGAAACACCATATATTTT | CASRDIPGNTIYF
TRBJ2-3 | once | TRBD2 | TRBV9 | TGTGCCAGCAGCGTAGCGGGAGCGGGGGGTCCCACAGATACGCAGTATTTT | CASSVAGAGGPTDTQYF
TRBJ1-1 | NA | TRBD1 | TRBV11-2 | TGTGCCAGCAGCGCTACAGGGGGAATAAGCACTGAAGCTTTCTTT | CASSATGGISTEAFF
TRBJ2-1 | once | TRBD1 | TRBV19 | TGTGCCAGTAGTACAACTGGACAGGTTCACAATGAGCAGTTCTTC | CASSTTGQVHNEQFF
TRBJ1-5 | NA | TRBD1 | TRBV27 | TGTGCCAGCGCAGGGGGCGGCAATCAGCCCCAGCATTTT | CASAGGGNQPQHF
TRBJ2-3 | NA | NA | TRBV5-8 | TGTGCCAGCAGCCGATCGGTGGAGTATTTT | CASSRSVEYF
TRBJ2-7 | NA | TRBD2 | TRBV7-3 | TGTGCCAGCAGCTCTTCCGGACTAGCGGGAGAGGGCGAGCAGTACTTC | CASSSSGLAGEGEQYF
TRBJ1-2 | NA | TRBD1 | TRBV23-1 | TGCGCCAGCAGTCAATCGGCAGGGGGCGCCGGCTACACCTTC | CASSQSAGGAGYTF
TRBJ2-7 | NA | TRBD2 | TRBV30 | TGTGCCTGGGCGTCGGGGGGAAGCTCCTACGAGCAGTACTTC | CAWASGGSSYEQYF
TRBJ2-7 | NA | TRBD1 | TRBV5-5 | TGTGCCAGCAGCGCCGGGACAGGGGGTTGGTACGAGCAGTACTTC | CASSAGTGGWYEQYF
TRBJ2-3 | NA | TRBD1 | TRBV10-3 | TGTGCCACACGGGGGACAGGGGTCGGTGGCACAGATACGCAGTATTTT | CATRGTGVGGTDTQYF
TRBJ1-2 | NA | NA | TRBV6-2/TRBV6-3 | TGTGCCAGCAGTTCGTTCTCCGGGACTAACTATGGCTACACCTTC | CASSSFSGTNYGYTF
TRBJ2-2 | NA | NA | TRBV7-2 | TGTGCCAGCAGCTTAGCGGGTAGACAGGAGCTGTTTTTT | CASSLAGRQELFF
TRBJ2-5 | few | NA | TRBV7-7 | TGTGCCAGCAGCTTAGGTTTTGGCCTACTAAAAGAGACCCAGTACTTC | CASSLGFGLLKETQYF
TRBJ2-2 | NA | TRBD2 | TRBV24-1 | TGTGCCACCAGTCCCGCTAGCGGGGGGGCCAACACCGGGGAGCTGTTTTTT | CATSPASGGANTGELFF
TRBJ2-1 | NA | TRBD1 | TRBV18 | TGTGCCAGCTCACCGGGACAGCCGGGAAATGAGCAGTTCTTC | CASSPGQPGNEQFF
TRBJ2-3 | NA | TRBD1 | TRBV24-1 | TGTGCCACCAGTGACGGACAGGGCTTAGATACGCAGTATTTT | CATSDGQGLDTQYF
TRBJ2-5 | NA | NA | TRBV5-1 | TGCGCCAGCAGCTTGGGGGCAGGGGCGAGAGTGGAGACCCAGTACTTC | CASSLGAGARVETQYF
TRBJ2-7 | once | TRBD1 | TRBV7-9 | TGTGCCAGCAGCTTAGATGCAGGGGGAAACTACGAGCAGTACTTC | CASSLDAGGNYEQYF